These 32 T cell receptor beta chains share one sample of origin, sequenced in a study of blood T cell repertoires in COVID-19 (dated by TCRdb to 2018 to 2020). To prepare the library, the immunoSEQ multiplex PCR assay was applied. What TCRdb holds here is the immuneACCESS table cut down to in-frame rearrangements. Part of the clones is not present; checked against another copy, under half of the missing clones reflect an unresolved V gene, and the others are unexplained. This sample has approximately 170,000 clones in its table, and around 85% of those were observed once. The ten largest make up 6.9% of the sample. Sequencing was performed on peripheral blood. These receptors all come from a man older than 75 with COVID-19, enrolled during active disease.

The CDR3 loop reads CASSPDRSNTEAFF. The CDR3 nucleotides read TGTGCCAGCTCACCGGACAGGTCGAACACTGAAGCTTTCTTT. The rearrangement links TRBV18 to TRBJ1-1, with TRBD1 matching over 7 bases. Looked up from germline, CDR1 is KGHSH and CDR2 is LQKENI. J lost 1 base, V lost 3 bases, and 2 bases had no gene match. This CDR3 contains 14 residues.

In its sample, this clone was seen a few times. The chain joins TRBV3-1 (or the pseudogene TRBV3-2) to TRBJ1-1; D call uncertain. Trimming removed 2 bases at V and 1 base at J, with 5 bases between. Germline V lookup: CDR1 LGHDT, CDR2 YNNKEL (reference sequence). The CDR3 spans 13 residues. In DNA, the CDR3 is TGTGCCAGCAGCCAAAACAAGAACACTGAAGCTTTCTTT. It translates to CASSQNKNTEAFF.

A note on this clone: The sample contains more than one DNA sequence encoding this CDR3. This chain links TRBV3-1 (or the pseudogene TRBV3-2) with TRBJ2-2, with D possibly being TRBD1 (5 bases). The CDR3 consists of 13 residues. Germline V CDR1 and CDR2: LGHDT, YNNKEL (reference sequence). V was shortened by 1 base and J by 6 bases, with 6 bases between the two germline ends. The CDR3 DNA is TGTGCCAGCAGCCAAGGCAGGGCCGGGGAGCTGTTTTTT. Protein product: CASSQGRAGELFF.

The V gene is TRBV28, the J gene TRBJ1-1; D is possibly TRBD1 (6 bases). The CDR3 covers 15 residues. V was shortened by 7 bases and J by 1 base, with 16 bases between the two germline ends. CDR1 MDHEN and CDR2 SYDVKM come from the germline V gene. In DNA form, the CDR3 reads TGTGCCAGCACCTTATTTGGCAGGGGGAACACTGAAGCTTTCTTT. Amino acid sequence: CASTLFGRGNTEAFF.

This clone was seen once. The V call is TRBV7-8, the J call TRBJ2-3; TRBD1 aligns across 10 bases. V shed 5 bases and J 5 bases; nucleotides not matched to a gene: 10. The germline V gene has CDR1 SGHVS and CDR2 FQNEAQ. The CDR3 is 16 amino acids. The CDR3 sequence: CASSVPGQGRGDTQYF. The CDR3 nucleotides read TGTGCCAGCAGCGTGCCGGGACAGGGGCGTGGAGATACGCAGTATTTT.

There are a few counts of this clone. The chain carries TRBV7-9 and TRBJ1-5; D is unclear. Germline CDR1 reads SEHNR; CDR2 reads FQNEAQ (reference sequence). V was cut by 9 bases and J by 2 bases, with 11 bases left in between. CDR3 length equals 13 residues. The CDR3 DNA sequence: TGTGCCAGGATAAGACACCGCAATCAGCCCCAGCATTTT. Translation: CARIRHRNQPQHF.

Here the CDR3 reads CASSVGGGGREQYF. The DNA of the CDR3 is TGTGCCAGCAGCGTAGGGGGAGGGGGACGCGAGCAGTACTTC. The chain employs TRBV9 and TRBJ2-7; possibly TRBD2 for D (7 bases). The V and J ends lost 0 bases and 6 bases respectively, with 13 bases between them. The CDR3 consists of 14 residues. CDR1 SGDLS and CDR2 YYNGEE come from the germline V gene.

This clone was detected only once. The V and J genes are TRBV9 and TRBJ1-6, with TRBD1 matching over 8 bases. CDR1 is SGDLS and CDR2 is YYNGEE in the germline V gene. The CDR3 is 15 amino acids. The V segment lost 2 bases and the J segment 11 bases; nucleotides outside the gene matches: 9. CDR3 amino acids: CASSVGQGEGPPLHF. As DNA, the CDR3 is TGTGCCAGCAGCGTCGGACAGGGAGAAGGGCCACCCCTCCACTTT.

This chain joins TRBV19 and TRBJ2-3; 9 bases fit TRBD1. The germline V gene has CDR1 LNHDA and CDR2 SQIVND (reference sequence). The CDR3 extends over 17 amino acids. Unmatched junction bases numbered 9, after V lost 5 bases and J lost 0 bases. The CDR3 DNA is TGTGCCAGTAGTTCTAACCCCGGACAGGGGAGCACAGATACGCAGTATTTT. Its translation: CASSSNPGQGSTDTQYF.

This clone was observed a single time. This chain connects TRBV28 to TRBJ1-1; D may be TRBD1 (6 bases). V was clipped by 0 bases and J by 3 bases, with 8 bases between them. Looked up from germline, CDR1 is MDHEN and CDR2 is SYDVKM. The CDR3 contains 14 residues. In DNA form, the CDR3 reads TGTGCCAGCAGTTTATGGGACAGCCACACTGAAGCTTTCTTT. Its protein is CASSLWDSHTEAFF.

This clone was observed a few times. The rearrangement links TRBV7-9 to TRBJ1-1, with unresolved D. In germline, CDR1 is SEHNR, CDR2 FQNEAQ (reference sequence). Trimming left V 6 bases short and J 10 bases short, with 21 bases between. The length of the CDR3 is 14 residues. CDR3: CASRPPEAALRAFF. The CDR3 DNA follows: TGTGCCAGCAGACCCCCAGAGGCGGCACTGAGAGCTTTCTTT.

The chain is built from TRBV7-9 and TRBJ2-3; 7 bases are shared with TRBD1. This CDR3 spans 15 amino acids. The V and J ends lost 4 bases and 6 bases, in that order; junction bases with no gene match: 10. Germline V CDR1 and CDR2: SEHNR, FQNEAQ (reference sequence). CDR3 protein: CASSSEPLQGDTQYF. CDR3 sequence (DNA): TGTGCCAGCAGCTCTGAGCCGTTACAGGGGGATACGCAGTATTTT.

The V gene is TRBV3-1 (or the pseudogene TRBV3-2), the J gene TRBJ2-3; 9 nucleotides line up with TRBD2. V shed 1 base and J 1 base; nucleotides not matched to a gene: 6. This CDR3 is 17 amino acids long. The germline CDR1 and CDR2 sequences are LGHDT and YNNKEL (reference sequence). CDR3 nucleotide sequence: TGTGCCAGCAGCCAAGCACTAGCGGGCGTACGCACAGATACGCAGTATTTT. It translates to CASSQALAGVRTDTQYF.

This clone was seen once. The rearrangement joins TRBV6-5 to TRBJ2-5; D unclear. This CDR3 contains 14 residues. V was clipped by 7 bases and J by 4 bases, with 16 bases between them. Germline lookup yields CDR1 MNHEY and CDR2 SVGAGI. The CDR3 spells CASTTRALVETQYF. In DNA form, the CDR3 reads TGTGCCAGCACAACCCGAGCGTTGGTAGAGACCCAGTACTTC.

CDR3 sequence reads: CASSPRGVHPNYGYTF. CDR3 in DNA: TGCGCCAGCAGCCCCAGGGGGGTTCATCCTAACTATGGCTACACCTTC. The J gene is TRBJ1-2, the V gene TRBV5-1, with 7 bases matching TRBD1. The CDR3 runs to 16 residues. The germline gives CDR1 SGHRS, CDR2 YFSETQ. Trimming took 4 bases from V and 0 from J; bases not matched to a gene: 9.

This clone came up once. CDR3 residues: CASSKTGGGYGYTF. As DNA, the CDR3 is TGTGCCAGCTCGAAGACAGGGGGCGGCTATGGCTACACCTTC. The chain is built from TRBV11-3 and TRBJ1-2, with 10 bases lining up with TRBD1. Per the germline V gene, CDR1 is SGHNT and CDR2 is YENEEA. J lost 4 bases, V lost 8 bases, and 7 bases had no gene match. The CDR3 sequence is 14 residues long.

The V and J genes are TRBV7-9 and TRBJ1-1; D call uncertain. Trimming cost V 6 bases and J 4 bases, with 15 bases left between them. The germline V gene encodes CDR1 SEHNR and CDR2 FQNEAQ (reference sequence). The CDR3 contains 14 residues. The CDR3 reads CASSLDTLGTEAFF. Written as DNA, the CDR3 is TGTGCCAGCAGTCTTGACACCCTCGGCACTGAAGCTTTCTTT.

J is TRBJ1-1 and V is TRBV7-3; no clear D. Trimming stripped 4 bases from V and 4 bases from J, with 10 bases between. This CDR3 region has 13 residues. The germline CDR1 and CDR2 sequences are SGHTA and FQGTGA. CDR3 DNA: TGTGCCAGCAGCTCAAATCCGGGCACTGAAGCTTTCTTT. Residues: CASSSNPGTEAFF. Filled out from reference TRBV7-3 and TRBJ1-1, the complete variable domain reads GAGVSQTPSNKVTEKGKYVELRCDPISGHTALYWYRQSLGQGPEFLIYFQGTGAADDSGLPNDRFFAVRPEGSVSTLKIQRTERGDSAVYLCASSSNPGTEAFFGQGTRLTVV.

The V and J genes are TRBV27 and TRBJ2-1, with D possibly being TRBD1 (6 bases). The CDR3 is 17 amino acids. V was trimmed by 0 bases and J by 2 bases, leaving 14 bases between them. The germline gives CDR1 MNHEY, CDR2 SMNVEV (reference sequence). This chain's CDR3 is CASSLSKKGDPYNEQFF. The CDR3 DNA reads TGTGCCAGCAGTTTATCGAAGAAGGGGGACCCCTACAATGAGCAGTTCTTC.

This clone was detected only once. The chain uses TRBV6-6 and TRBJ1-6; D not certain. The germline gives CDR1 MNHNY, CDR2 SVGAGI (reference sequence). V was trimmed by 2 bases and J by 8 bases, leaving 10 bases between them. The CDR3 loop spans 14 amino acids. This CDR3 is CASSYGTVDSPLHF. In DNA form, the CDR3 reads TGTGCCAGCAGTTACGGAACAGTCGATTCACCCCTCCACTTT.

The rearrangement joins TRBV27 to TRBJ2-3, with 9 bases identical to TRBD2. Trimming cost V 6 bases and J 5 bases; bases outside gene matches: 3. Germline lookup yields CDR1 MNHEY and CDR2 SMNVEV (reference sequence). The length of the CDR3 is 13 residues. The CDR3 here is CASRVTSGDTQYF. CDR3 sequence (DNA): TGTGCCAGCAGAGTGACTAGCGGAGATACGCAGTATTTT.

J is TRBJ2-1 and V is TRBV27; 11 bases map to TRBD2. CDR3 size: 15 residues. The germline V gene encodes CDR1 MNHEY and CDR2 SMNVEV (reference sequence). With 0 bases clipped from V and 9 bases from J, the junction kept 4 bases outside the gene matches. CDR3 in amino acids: CASSLSLAGVGEQFF. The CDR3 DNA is TGTGCCAGCAGTTTATCACTAGCGGGGGTCGGTGAGCAGTTCTTC.

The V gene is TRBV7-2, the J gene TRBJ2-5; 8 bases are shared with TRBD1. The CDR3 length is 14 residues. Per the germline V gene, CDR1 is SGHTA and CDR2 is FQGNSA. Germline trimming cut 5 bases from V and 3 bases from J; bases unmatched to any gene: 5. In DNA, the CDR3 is TGTGCCAGCAGCCGGGACAGGAGAGAAGAGACCCAGTACTTC. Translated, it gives CASSRDRREETQYF.

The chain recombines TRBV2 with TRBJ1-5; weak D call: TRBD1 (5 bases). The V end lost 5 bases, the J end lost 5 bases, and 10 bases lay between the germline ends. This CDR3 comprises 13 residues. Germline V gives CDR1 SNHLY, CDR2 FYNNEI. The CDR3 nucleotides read TGTGCCAGCAGTACGGACAACTATCAGCCCCAGCATTTT. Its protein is CASSTDNYQPQHF.

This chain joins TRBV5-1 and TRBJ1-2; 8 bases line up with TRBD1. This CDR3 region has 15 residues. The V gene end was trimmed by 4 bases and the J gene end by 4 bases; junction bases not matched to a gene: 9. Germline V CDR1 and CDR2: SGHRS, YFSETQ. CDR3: CASSDRQGAGYGYTF. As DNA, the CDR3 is TGCGCCAGCAGCGACCGCCAGGGGGCGGGCTATGGCTACACCTTC.

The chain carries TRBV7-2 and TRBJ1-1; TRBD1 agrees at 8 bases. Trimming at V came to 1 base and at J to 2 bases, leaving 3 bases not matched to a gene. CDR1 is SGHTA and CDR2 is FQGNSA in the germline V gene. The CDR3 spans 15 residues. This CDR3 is CASSLGDRRNTEAFF. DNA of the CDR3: TGTGCCAGCAGCTTAGGGGACAGGAGAAACACTGAAGCTTTCTTT.

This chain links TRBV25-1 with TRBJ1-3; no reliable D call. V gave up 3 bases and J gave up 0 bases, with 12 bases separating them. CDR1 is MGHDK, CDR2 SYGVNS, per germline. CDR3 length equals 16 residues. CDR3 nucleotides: TGTGCCAGCAGTGACTCCTCTGTTCTCTCTGGAAACACCATATATTTT. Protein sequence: CASSDSSVLSGNTIYF.

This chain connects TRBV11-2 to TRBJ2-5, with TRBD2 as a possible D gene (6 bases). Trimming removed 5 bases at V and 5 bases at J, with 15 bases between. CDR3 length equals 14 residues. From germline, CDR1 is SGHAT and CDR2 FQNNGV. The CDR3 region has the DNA TGTGCCAGCAGCAGCAGCCGGGACTCTGAGACCCAGTACTTC. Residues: CASSSSRDSETQYF.

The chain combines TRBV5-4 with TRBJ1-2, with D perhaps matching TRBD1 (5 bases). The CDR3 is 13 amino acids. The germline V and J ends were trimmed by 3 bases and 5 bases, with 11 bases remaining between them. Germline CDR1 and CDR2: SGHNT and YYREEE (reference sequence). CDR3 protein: CASSSDSVYGYTF. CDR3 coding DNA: TGTGCCAGCAGCTCCGACAGTGTATATGGCTACACCTTC.

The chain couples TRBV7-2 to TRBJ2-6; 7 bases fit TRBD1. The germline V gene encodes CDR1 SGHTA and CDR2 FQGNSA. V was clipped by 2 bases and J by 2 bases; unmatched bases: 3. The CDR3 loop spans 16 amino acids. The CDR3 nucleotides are TGTGCCAGCAGCTTACATACAGGGGCTGGGGCCAACGTCCTGACTTTC. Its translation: CASSLHTGAGANVLTF.

CDR3 protein: CASRHTQGRAGYTF. CDR3 nucleotide sequence: TGTGCCAGCAGGCATACTCAGGGTCGCGCTGGCTACACCTTC. The chain has TRBV11-2 and TRBJ1-2, with D perhaps matching TRBD1 (5 bases). Between the trimmed V and J ends, which lost 6 bases and 7 bases, there was a span of 18 bases. There are 14 residues in the CDR3. CDR1 is SGHAT and CDR2 is FQNNGV in the germline V gene. The full variable domain, completed using reference TRBV11-2 and TRBJ1-2, is EAGVAQSPRYKIIEKRQSVAFWCNPISGHATLYWYQQILGQGPKLLIQFQNNGVVDDSQLPKDRFSAERLKGVDSTLKIQPAKLEDSAVYLCASRHTQGRAGYTFGSGTRLTVV.

The CDR3 coding sequence is TGTGCCAGCGGCGGGGATAGCAATCAGCCCCAGCATTTT. Translated, it gives CASGGDSNQPQHF. The rearrangement uses TRBV2 and TRBJ1-5; D remains ambiguous. Germline loops: CDR1 SNHLY, CDR2 FYNNEI. Trimming shortened V by 8 bases and J by 0 bases, and 8 bases separated the two germline ends. The CDR3 totals 13 residues. Together with reference TRBV2 and TRBJ1-5, the CDR3 gives the full variable domain: EPEVTQTPSHQVTQMGQEVILRCVPISNHLYFYWYRQILGQKVEFLVSFYNNEISEKSEIFDDQFSVERPDGSNFTLKIRSTKLEDSAMYFCASGGDSNQPQHFGDGTRLSIL.